This T cell receptor beta chain is from a study of blood T cells in healthy people across ages. The CDR3 extends over 12 amino acids. V was shortened by 0 bases and J by 10 bases, with 7 bases between the two germline ends. Germline V CDR1 and CDR2: LNHNV, YYDKDF (reference sequence). Combining a sample-barcoded 5' primer with a J-beta primer mix, a second PCR ran for roughly 6 to 12 cycles. In TCRdb, the 5' RACE reads were re-called with MiXCR into one record per CDR3 protein. The sample consists of 1 million or so distinct CDR3 sequences, around 27% of them appearing once. This clonotype has more than one count but fewer than ten. This sample was also put to use in a study of T cells of mothers and their children.

This sequence originates from a girl aged 2 to 9 in good health. The V gene is TRBV15, the J gene TRBJ2-1, with D perhaps matching TRBD2 (5 bases). The source material was blood. CDR3 amino acids: CATSRDRGEQFF. CDR3 bases: TGTGCCACCAGCAGAGATAGAGGGGAGCAGTTCTTC.